A selection of T cell receptor beta chains follows, all from one sample in a study of metastatic and nonmetastatic thyroid tumors. With MiXCR, TCRdb called clones anew from the PCR reads. This sample yields 40,000 to 55,000 clones, of which 16% are seen a single time; about 20% belongs to the top ten. The source material was blood. The receptors here all came from a female donor with papillary thyroid cancer or a benign thyroid nodule (not recorded which). Some clones in this sample may be carry-over from other donors' samples. Each CDR3 is given with its conserved first and last residue. Each record gives: J gene, CDR3 length, V gene, CDR3 protein.

J gene: TRBJ1-2
CDR3 length: 14
V gene: TRBV28
CDR3 protein: CASSSDHGQFGYTF

J gene: TRBJ2-1
CDR3 length: 14
V gene: TRBV3-1
CDR3 protein: CASRRGAANNEQFF

J gene: TRBJ2-7
CDR3 length: 14
V gene: TRBV7-3
CDR3 protein: CASSLSGSGYEQYF

J gene: TRBJ1-2
CDR3 length: 16
V gene: TRBV12-3/TRBV12-4
CDR3 protein: CATSPHQGPTNYGYTF

J gene: TRBJ2-1
CDR3 length: 11
V gene: TRBV11-2
CDR3 protein: CASILGQEQFF

J gene: TRBJ2-1
CDR3 length: 15
V gene: TRBV6-4
CDR3 protein: CASSDGLAGVGEQFF

J gene: TRBJ1-1
CDR3 length: 14
V gene: TRBV30
CDR3 protein: CAWRHTGLNTEAFF

J gene: TRBJ2-2
CDR3 length: 13
V gene: TRBV5-1
CDR3 protein: CASSVSVTGELFF

J gene: TRBJ2-6
CDR3 length: 15
V gene: TRBV6-1
CDR3 protein: CASSPGSSGANVLTF

J gene: TRBJ2-1
CDR3 length: 15
V gene: TRBV6-2/TRBV6-3
CDR3 protein: CASSYEWDRSNEQFF

J gene: TRBJ2-3
CDR3 length: 11
V gene: TRBV2
CDR3 protein: CASSVADTQYF

J gene: TRBJ1-5
CDR3 length: 16
V gene: TRBV6-1
CDR3 protein: CASSHRDRGTNQPQHF

J gene: TRBJ2-7
CDR3 length: 14
V gene: TRBV15
CDR3 protein: CLHRTIRGSYEQYF

J gene: TRBJ1-1
CDR3 length: 13
V gene: TRBV30
CDR3 protein: CAWQDRGRTEAFF

J gene: TRBJ2-7
CDR3 length: 14
V gene: TRBV7-2
CDR3 protein: CASSLAGGPYEQYF

J gene: TRBJ1-2
CDR3 length: 14
V gene: TRBV20-1
CDR3 protein: CSAVRQGSIYGYTF

J gene: TRBJ2-3
CDR3 length: 15
V gene: TRBV20-1
CDR3 protein: CSARSAGGPTDTQYF

J gene: TRBJ2-7
CDR3 length: 16
V gene: TRBV6-2/TRBV6-3
CDR3 protein: CASSSLGQGYSYEQYF

J gene: TRBJ2-5
CDR3 length: 12
V gene: TRBV2
CDR3 protein: CASRLADETQYF

J gene: TRBJ2-3
CDR3 length: 14
V gene: TRBV12-3/TRBV12-4
CDR3 protein: CASSSDPSADMQYF

J gene: TRBJ1-4
CDR3 length: 14
V gene: TRBV18
CDR3 protein: CASSPRYDNEKLFF

J gene: TRBJ2-7
CDR3 length: 14
V gene: TRBV6-1
CDR3 protein: CATENRDTTYEQYF

J gene: TRBJ2-1
CDR3 length: 16
V gene: TRBV5-1
CDR3 protein: CASSLAQGASDNEQFF